The source of this T cell receptor beta chain is a study of shared clonotypes between healthy human individuals (dated by TCRdb to the early 2020s). The study in broad terms: Three men and two women, aged 18 to 49 years, made up the cohort. For each donor, CD4 naive and CD4 memory were each given three plates, CD8 naive was given two plates, and CD8 memory was given one plate. To estimate repertoire size and how much clonotypes are shared between individuals, the study performed deep sequencing of blood TCR repertoires from about five healthy adults. Different laboratories and diverse techniques were used to prepare libraries and sequence TCR repertoires, to increase sequencing depth and limit assay-specific biases. Each donor's leukapheresis produced roughly between roughly 0.85 and 9 billion PBMCs. The research as a whole found: Compared with non-shared clonotypes, clonotypes shared by all four sorted-subset donors had higher generation probabilities. Larger estimated clonotype richness was generally found for naive subsets than for memory subsets. Pairwise subsampling led to the expectation that sequencing depth would affect the degree of clonotype sharing among donors. Only blood was sampled, and tissue TCR repertoires likely differ from those in blood. Roughly 5% of naive CD4, 3.5% of naive CD8, approximately 2.2% of memory CD4, and roughly 0.4% of memory CD8 clonotypes were shared across several donors. The genetic and exposure-history diversity represented was limited by the small number of donors. Even with the large sequencing depth, rarefaction of the sorted-subset datasets indicated that sequencing was incomplete.

Trimming accounts for 3 bases at V and 3 bases at J, while the number of junction bases matched to no gene is 3. Its CDR3 holds 15 amino acids, cysteine through phenylalanine. The kept DNA is CDR3 alone, 45 bases in frame from the first base. CDR1 SGHTA and CDR2 FQGNSA are derived from the germline V gene. Regarding this clone: This receptor's antigen is unknown. One base away there is no much larger clone; base qualities are not given.

The donors were healthy, HIV-negative adults with no recently reported acute infections or vaccinations. Only Caucasian adults living in Nashville, Tennessee, USA were represented among the donors. Magnetic negative selection was used to enrich CD4+ T cells, after which naive cells were positively selected on CD45RA and the negative fraction became the memory subset. Blood was obtained by leukapheresis, after which PBMCs were separated by Ficoll-Histopaque density gradient centrifugation and cryopreserved in liquid nitrogen vapor phase. Analytical flow cytometry was used to check the purity and quantity of every magnetically sorted T cell population. From each sorted fraction, genomic DNA was isolated and quantified by UV absorbance on a Nanodrop 2000c. Using the deep immunoSEQ assay, TCR CDR3 regions were amplified from genomic DNA by multiplex PCR. Extracted genomic DNA from each cell subset was distributed evenly across all wells of several immunoSEQ 96-well plates, and each plate was treated as a replicate. Each replicate PCR for sorted subsets received about 220 ng genomic DNA, equal to tens of thousands of T cell genomes. The purified libraries were quantified using a Qubit 3.0 fluorometer, sized with a Bioanalyzer 2100, and then quantified again using the KAPA Library Quantification kit. Every immunoSEQ 96-well plate was sequenced on a dedicated single-read 150-cycle Illumina NextSeq 550 flow cell. As for how the authors treated the data: The immunoSEQ output contained only junctional sequences without quality scores, so filtering could not match that applied to full-length reads. To assign V/J genes and CDR3, sequences were annotated using PyIR, a Python wrapper for IgBLAST v1.9, with IMGT germline references. Reads were removed for weak V/J assignments (E-value above 1e-6), missing CDR3, stop codons, out-of-frame junctions, or ambiguous translated residues. V3J clonotypes were defined as sequences sharing the same inferred V gene, J gene, and CDR3 amino acid sequence. To compute the percentage overlap between repertoires, the number of shared unique clonotypes was divided by the size of the smaller repertoire. Richness of each repertoire was evaluated using RTK rarefaction, the Chao1 estimator, and Recon v2.1 estimates of unobserved clonotypes. For all TCRbeta clonotypes obtained by the gDNA method from a few donors, generation probabilities were computed with OLGA. In its TCRdb copy, this immuneACCESS table keeps in-frame sequences only and misses some clones. Where compared with another copy, unresolved V genes explain less than half of these, and the others have no known cause. The V and J calls and the clone size are those of that table, but D and trimming were determined from the DNA. The sample has millions of clones on record, roughly 96% of them singletons. The ten biggest clones cover 0.1% to 0.15% of the sample.

The sequence links TRBV7-2 to TRBJ2-7; 12 central bases correspond to TRBD1. This sequence originates from a man aged 18 to 30 in good health. Sequenced material: naive CD4+ T cells sorted from blood. The cell subset or site label, as the study defines it: CD45RA+ positively selected. The nucleotide sequence reads as follows: TGTGCCAGCAGCTTTGGGACAGGGGGCTTCTACGAGCAGTACTTC. Its protein is CASSFGTGGFYEQYF.